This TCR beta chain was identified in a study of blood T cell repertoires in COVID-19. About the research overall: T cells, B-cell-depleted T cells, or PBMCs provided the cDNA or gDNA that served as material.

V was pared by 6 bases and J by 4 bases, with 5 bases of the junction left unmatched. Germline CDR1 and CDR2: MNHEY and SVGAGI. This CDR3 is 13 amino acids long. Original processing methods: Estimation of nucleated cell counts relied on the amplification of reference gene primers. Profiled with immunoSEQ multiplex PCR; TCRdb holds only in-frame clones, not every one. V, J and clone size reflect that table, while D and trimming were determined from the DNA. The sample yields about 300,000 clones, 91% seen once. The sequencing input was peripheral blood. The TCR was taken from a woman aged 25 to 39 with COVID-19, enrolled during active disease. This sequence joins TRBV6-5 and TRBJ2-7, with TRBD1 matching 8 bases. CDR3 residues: CASSRDRGYEQYF. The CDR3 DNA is TGTGCCAGCAGCCGAGACAGGGGATACGAGCAGTACTTC.